One TCR beta chain is described in this entry. Its antigen is currently unknown. Genomic DNA from each subset was divided evenly over several immunoSEQ plates. In the authors' workflow: Sequence data from immunoSEQ were junction-only and lacked quality scores; consequently, filtering differed. This table comes from immunoSEQ multiplex PCR, and its TCRdb copy is limited to in-frame clones, with some not included. Clonal size and the V and J genes are those of that table, whereas D and trimming came from the DNA. There are roughly 760,000 clones in the sample; around two thirds occur only once, and about 1.7% lies in the top ten. This entry is derived from a study of shared clonotypes between healthy human individuals. The study's findings and limits: Larger estimated richness was generally seen in naive subsets than in memory subsets.

Germline V CDR1 and CDR2: MDHEN, SYDVKM. V trimming: 2 bases; J trimming: 1 base; junction bases outside the gene matches: 15. CDR3 length equals 19 residues. This TCR was recovered from a woman in her twenties or thirties in good health. Sequenced material: memory CD4+ T cells sorted from blood. Subset here: CD45RA-negative fraction. V and J are TRBV28 and TRBJ2-3; 7 nucleotides agree with TRBD2. The CDR3 is CASSLEPGLPGWRTDTQYF. CDR3 nucleotides: TGTGCCAGCAGTTTAGAGCCGGGACTACCGGGCTGGCGCACAGATACGCAGTATTTT.